What follows are 31 T cell receptor beta chains derived from one specimen sequenced in a study of blood T cell repertoires in COVID-19. Method: immunoSEQ multiplex PCR; TCRdb's copy keeps in-frame clones and lacks some. The sample has around 200,000 clones; approximately 85% are singletons. The sample taken for sequencing was PBMCs or T cells enriched from blood (not recorded which). The receptors shown here come from a man in his forties who had recovered from COVID-19.

This sequence joins TRBV27 and TRBJ1-2, with a weak D call TRBD1 (5 bases). Deletions cut 7 bases from V and 8 bases from J, with 17 bases between. The CDR3 has 13 amino acids. CDR1 is MNHEY and CDR2 is SMNVEV in the germline V gene (reference sequence). The DNA for the CDR3 is TGTGCCAGCACTTCCTGGGGACTAGAAGGCTACACCTTC. This encodes CASTSWGLEGYTF.

The chain joins TRBV5-1 to TRBJ2-3; possibly TRBD1 for D (6 bases). This CDR3 contains 15 residues. Per germline, CDR1 SGHRS and CDR2 YFSETQ. With 5 bases removed from V and 0 bases from J, the gap between germline ends came to 13 bases. The DNA for the CDR3 is TGCGCCAGCAGACCGACAGGCCCTAGCACAGATACGCAGTATTTT. As protein: CASRPTGPSTDTQYF.

As for this clone: A read error may produce the germline difference seen at one junction end. V gene TRBV9 combines with J gene TRBJ1-2, with D possibly TRBD1 on 5 matching bases. Germline V gives CDR1 SGDLS, CDR2 YYNGEE. This CDR3 comprises 14 residues. The CDR3 loop is CASSVEPGNFGYTF. Here the CDR3 DNA reads TGTGCCAGCAGCGTAGAGCCAGGGAACTTTGGCTACACCTTC.

This clone appeared once. The chain employs TRBV2 and TRBJ1-2, with 8 bases fitting TRBD1. CDR3 size: 13 residues. V trimming: 9 bases; J trimming: 3 bases; junction bases outside the gene matches: 6. From germline, CDR1 is SNHLY and CDR2 FYNNEI. This chain's CDR3 is CARTTGADYGYTF. The CDR3 nucleotides read TGTGCCAGAACGACAGGGGCTGACTATGGCTACACCTTC.

V gene TRBV5-1 combines with J gene TRBJ2-5; possible D gene TRBD1, 6 bases. Germline V gene lookup returns CDR1 SGHRS and CDR2 YFSETQ. V was pared by 0 bases and J by 1 base, with 7 bases between. The CDR3 totals 14 residues. The CDR3 here is CASSLGTAQETQYF. CDR3 DNA sequence: TGCGCCAGCAGCTTGGGGACAGCCCAAGAGACCCAGTACTTC.

The J gene is TRBJ2-7, the V gene TRBV11-3; possible D gene TRBD2, 6 bases. Looked up from germline, CDR1 is SGHNT and CDR2 is YENEEA. The CDR3 runs 14 residues. The ends were cut back, 4 bases at V and 4 bases at J, with 14 bases in the middle. The CDR3 is CASSSGGIIYEQYF. CDR3 nucleotide sequence: TGTGCCAGCAGCTCTGGGGGGATTATTTACGAGCAGTACTTC.

The chain has TRBV5-1 and TRBJ2-2, with 12 bases aligning to TRBD2. Germline CDR1 reads SGHRS; CDR2 reads YFSETQ. Trimming took 4 bases from V and 4 from J; bases not matched to a gene: 5. The length of the CDR3 is 16 residues. The CDR3 nucleotides are TGCGCCAGCAGCCGGACTAGCGGGGCGGGCACCGGGGAGCTGTTTTTT. Its translation: CASSRTSGAGTGELFF.

This clone was detected once. This chain connects TRBV28 to TRBJ1-1, with D uncertain. Germline loops: CDR1 MDHEN, CDR2 SYDVKM. CDR3 size: 19 residues. Deletions cut 6 bases from V and 4 bases from J, with 30 bases between. Here the CDR3 reads CASSPTRAGGVRFGTEAFF. As DNA, the CDR3 is TGTGCCAGCAGCCCCACGAGGGCAGGCGGGGTGAGGTTTGGCACTGAAGCTTTCTTT.

This sequence joins TRBV5-1 and TRBJ1-2; no firm D call. This CDR3 is built from 15 residues. V was cut by 0 bases and J by 2 bases, with 11 bases left in between. Looked up from germline, CDR1 is SGHRS and CDR2 is YFSETQ. CDR3 DNA sequence: TGCGCCAGCAGCTTGGCCGGGATATCAAACTATGGCTACACCTTC. Protein product: CASSLAGISNYGYTF.

The chain has TRBV28 and TRBJ2-1, with 8 bases aligning to TRBD2. V lost 2 bases, J lost 6 bases, and 0 bases stayed unmatched. This CDR3 is 13 amino acids long. The germline V gene encodes CDR1 MDHEN and CDR2 SYDVKM. The CDR3 is CASSLGLANEQFF. CDR3 sequence (DNA): TGTGCCAGCAGTTTAGGACTAGCCAATGAGCAGTTCTTC.

This chain links TRBV9 with TRBJ2-1; a possible D gene is TRBD1 (6 bases). The CDR3 contains 16 residues. The ends were cut back, 4 bases at V and 0 bases at J, with 14 bases in the middle. Looked up from germline, CDR1 is SGDLS and CDR2 is YYNGEE. The CDR3 protein is CASSPRGDNSYNEQFF. The DNA for the CDR3 is TGTGCCAGCAGCCCCCGAGGGGACAACTCCTACAATGAGCAGTTCTTC.

The count of this clone is one. The chain links TRBV5-1 to TRBJ2-7; 7 nucleotides align to TRBD1. Losses at the gene ends were 4 bases for V and 2 bases for J; bases not matched to a gene: 9. The CDR3 runs to 15 residues. CDR1 SGHRS and CDR2 YFSETQ come from the germline V gene. CDR3 residues: CASSPDGTAAYEQYF. The CDR3 bases are TGCGCCAGCAGCCCGGACGGGACAGCAGCCTACGAGCAGTACTTC.

The rearrangement joins TRBV10-3 to TRBJ1-2; the D is unclear. CDR1 is ENHRY and CDR2 is SYGVKD in the germline V gene. V lost 2 bases and J lost 5, with 6 bases in between. The CDR3 covers 12 residues. The chain's CDR3 is CAISEASYGYTF. The CDR3 DNA reads TGTGCCATCAGTGAGGCGAGTTATGGCTACACCTTC.

V usage is TRBV27 and J usage is TRBJ1-4; D is possibly TRBD1 (5 bases). Germline V gene lookup returns CDR1 MNHEY and CDR2 SMNVEV (reference sequence). The CDR3 runs to 14 residues. With 0 bases removed from V and 8 bases from J, the gap between germline ends came to 10 bases. This chain's CDR3 is CASSLSRVEEKLFF. In nucleotides, the CDR3 is TGTGCCAGCAGTTTATCCAGGGTGGAAGAAAAACTGTTTTTT.

CDR3 loop: CASSFSGNTGELFF. The CDR3, as DNA: TGCGCCAGCAGCTTTAGCGGGAACACCGGGGAGCTGTTTTTT. V gene TRBV5-1 combines with J gene TRBJ2-2; possibly TRBD2 for D (6 bases). CDR3 length: 14 residues. Trimming removed 2 bases at V and 1 base at J, with 6 bases between. Per germline, CDR1 SGHRS and CDR2 YFSETQ. The whole variable domain, filled in from reference TRBV5-1 and TRBJ2-2, reads KAGVTQTPRYLIKTRGQQVTLSCSPISGHRSVSWYQQTPGQGLQFLFEYFSETQRNKGNFPGRFSGRQFSNSRSEMNVSTLELGDSALYLCASSFSGNTGELFFGEGSRLTVL.

The rearrangement links TRBV11-2 to TRBJ1-5; D unresolved. V was cut by 0 bases and J by 2 bases, with 8 bases left in between. There are 15 residues in the CDR3. Germline-derived CDR1 and CDR2 are SGHAT and FQNNGV. Written as DNA, the CDR3 is TGTGCCAGCAGCTTAGATGGCATGGGCAATCAGCCCCAGCATTTT. This gives the protein CASSLDGMGNQPQHF. The variable domain in full, with the rest retrieved from reference TRBV11-2 and TRBJ1-5, is EAGVAQSPRYKIIEKRQSVAFWCNPISGHATLYWYQQILGQGPKLLIQFQNNGVVDDSQLPKDRFSAERLKGVDSTLKIQPAKLEDSAVYLCASSLDGMGNQPQHFGDGTRLSIL.

This clone is a singleton in its sample. The chain links TRBV12-3 or TRBV12-4 to TRBJ2-3; D may be TRBD2 (5 bases). The V gene lost 5 bases and the J gene lost 3 bases, with 9 bases spanning the gap. The CDR3 covers 13 residues. The CDR3 region is CASSRTSTDTQYF. In DNA, the CDR3 is TGTGCCAGCAGTCGAACTAGTACAGATACGCAGTATTTT.

This clone was seen a handful of times. CDR3: CATSRDRGNGQPQHF. CDR3 in DNA: TGTGCCACCAGCAGGGACCGGGGGAATGGTCAGCCCCAGCATTTT. The chain carries TRBV15 and TRBJ1-5, with a possible D match to TRBD1 (5 bases). The length of the CDR3 is 15 residues. V was shortened by 3 bases and J by 6 bases, with 15 bases between the two germline ends. The germline CDR1 and CDR2 sequences are LNHNV and YYDKDF (reference sequence). The whole variable domain, remainder taken from reference TRBV15 and TRBJ1-5, is DAMVIQNPRYQVTQFGKPVTLSCSQTLNHNVMYWYQQKSSQAPKLLFHYYDKDFNNEADTPDNFQSRRPNTSFCFLDIRSPGLGDTAMYLCATSRDRGNGQPQHFGDGTRLSIL.

CDR3 sequence: CASSQMGLYGYTF. The DNA for the CDR3 is TGCGCCAGCAGCCAGATGGGCCTCTATGGCTACACCTTC. The V call is TRBV4-1, the J call TRBJ1-2; D remains ambiguous. Trimming took 3 bases from V and 4 from J, leaving 9 bases between them. Germline V gene data show CDR1 as MGHRA and CDR2 as YSYEKL. The CDR3 is 13 residues long.

This clone appeared a few times. The chain links TRBV5-4 to TRBJ2-1; 9 bases are shared with TRBD2. This CDR3 has 14 amino acids. Trimming took 4 bases from V and 8 from J; bases not matched to a gene: 7. In germline, CDR1 is SGHNT, CDR2 YYREEE (reference sequence). CDR3 coding DNA: TGTGCCAGCAGCGCCGGGACTAGCCGGCATGAGCAGTTCTTC. Residues: CASSAGTSRHEQFF. The complete variable domain, with remaining parts taken from reference TRBV5-4 and TRBJ2-1, reads ETGVTQSPTHLIKTRGQQVTLRCSSQSGHNTVSWYQQALGQGPQFIFQYYREEENGRGNFPPRFSGLQFPNYSSELNVNALELDDSALYLCASSAGTSRHEQFFGPGTRLTVL.

The chain uses TRBV7-8 and TRBJ1-2; D gene uncertain. Germline CDR1 is SGHVS and CDR2 is FQNEAQ. The V gene lost 5 bases and the J gene lost 3 bases, with 16 bases spanning the gap. The CDR3 spans 15 residues. CDR3 DNA sequence: TGTGCCAGCAGCCCCCGTGGAGGCCCGGACTATGGCTACACCTTC. It is translated as CASSPRGGPDYGYTF.

J is TRBJ1-1 and V is TRBV19, with D possibly being TRBD1 (5 bases). The CDR3 is 13 residues long. Trimming removed 5 bases from V and 3 bases from J, with 10 bases in between. Germline V gene data show CDR1 as LNHDA and CDR2 as SQIVND (reference sequence). The CDR3 loop is CASSLLRDTEAFF. CDR3 coding DNA: TGTGCCAGTAGTCTACTCAGGGACACTGAAGCTTTCTTT.

The chain combines TRBV10-2 with TRBJ1-4, with a weak D call TRBD1 (5 bases). This CDR3 is built from 13 residues. The germline V gene encodes CDR1 WSHSY and CDR2 SAAADI. Trimming cost V 6 bases and J 8 bases, with 13 bases left between them. This CDR3 is CASRVGTVEKLFF. The CDR3 DNA sequence: TGCGCCAGCAGAGTTGGGACTGTAGAAAAACTGTTTTTT.

V gene TRBV6-5 combines with J gene TRBJ1-2; TRBD1 might be the D (5 bases). This CDR3 comprises 14 residues. CDR1 is MNHEY and CDR2 is SVGAGI in the germline V gene. Trimming left V 1 base short and J 7 bases short, with 13 bases between. DNA of the CDR3: TGTGCCAGCAGTTACTATGGGCAGGGAGGTGGCTACACCTTC. Amino acid sequence: CASSYYGQGGGYTF.

The chain is built from TRBV3-1 (or the pseudogene TRBV3-2) and TRBJ1-5; D unresolved. This CDR3 has 15 amino acids. The germline V and J ends were trimmed by 1 base and 3 bases, with 10 bases remaining between them. Germline CDR1 LGHDT, CDR2 YNNKEL (reference sequence). The CDR3 loop is CASSQGRGNNQPQHF. CDR3 bases: TGTGCCAGCAGCCAAGGCCGCGGGAACAATCAGCCCCAGCATTTT.

As regards this clone: The same CDR3 arises from other DNA sequences in this sample as well. J is TRBJ1-2 and V is TRBV12-3 or TRBV12-4; D call uncertain. The CDR3 sequence is 12 residues long. V was trimmed by 2 bases and J by 4 bases, leaving 5 bases between them. CDR3 coding DNA: TGTGCCAGCAGTTTAACGCGCTATGGCTACACCTTC. Translation gives CASSLTRYGYTF.

The rearrangement joins TRBV28 to TRBJ1-4, with TRBD1 as a possible D gene (6 bases). CDR1 is MDHEN and CDR2 is SYDVKM in the germline V gene. This CDR3 comprises 16 residues. V was clipped by 4 bases and J by 4 bases, with 16 bases between them. The CDR3 sequence is CASSSRGLGVNEKLFF. Here the CDR3 DNA reads TGTGCCAGCAGTTCTAGGGGGTTGGGGGTTAATGAAAAACTGTTTTTT. The full variable domain, rest sourced from reference TRBV28 and TRBJ1-4, is DVKVTQSSRYLVKRTGEKVFLECVQDMDHENMFWYRQDPGLGLRLIYFSYDVKMKEKGDIPEGYSVSREKKERFSLILESASTNQTSMYLCASSSRGLGVNEKLFFGSGTQLSVL.

On this clone itself: Different DNA sequences within this sample yield the same CDR3. The rearrangement links TRBV9 to TRBJ1-2, with no clear D. Germline assignment: CDR1 SGDLS and CDR2 YYNGEE. CDR3 size: 15 residues. With 0 bases removed from V and 0 bases from J, the gap between germline ends came to 9 bases. The CDR3: CASSVGQVPNYGYTF. CDR3 coding DNA: TGTGCCAGCAGCGTAGGGCAGGTCCCTAACTATGGCTACACCTTC.

V gene TRBV9 combines with J gene TRBJ2-1; TRBD2 might be the D (5 bases). This CDR3 has 16 amino acids. From germline, CDR1 is SGDLS and CDR2 YYNGEE. Trimming shortened V by 3 bases and J by 0 bases, and 13 bases separated the two germline ends. CDR3 sequence reads: CASSAEGVSSYNEQFF. CDR3 coding DNA: TGTGCCAGCAGCGCAGAGGGTGTAAGCTCCTACAATGAGCAGTTCTTC. Full variable domain (remainder filled in from reference TRBV9 and TRBJ2-1): DSGVTQTPKHLITATGQRVTLRCSPRSGDLSVYWYQQSLDQGLQFLIQYYNGEERAKGNILERFSAQQFPDLHSELNLSSLELGDSALYFCASSAEGVSSYNEQFFGPGTRLTVL.

The genes are TRBV7-3 and TRBJ2-2; D not certain. Trimming removed 1 base from V and 10 bases from J, with 13 bases in between. CDR1 and CDR2 from the germline V gene are SGHTA and FQGTGA. This CDR3 contains 14 residues. The CDR3 is CASSLIPEPTELFF. CDR3 nucleotides: TGTGCCAGCAGCTTAATCCCGGAGCCCACGGAGCTGTTTTTT.

The CDR3 is CASRGGGRYTEAFF. The CDR3 DNA reads as TGTGCCAGCAGAGGTGGAGGGAGATACACTGAAGCTTTCTTT. This chain links TRBV28 with TRBJ1-1; no reliable D call. Germline V gene lookup returns CDR1 MDHEN and CDR2 SYDVKM. The V and J ends lost 6 bases and 3 bases respectively, with 14 bases between them. CDR3 size: 14 residues.